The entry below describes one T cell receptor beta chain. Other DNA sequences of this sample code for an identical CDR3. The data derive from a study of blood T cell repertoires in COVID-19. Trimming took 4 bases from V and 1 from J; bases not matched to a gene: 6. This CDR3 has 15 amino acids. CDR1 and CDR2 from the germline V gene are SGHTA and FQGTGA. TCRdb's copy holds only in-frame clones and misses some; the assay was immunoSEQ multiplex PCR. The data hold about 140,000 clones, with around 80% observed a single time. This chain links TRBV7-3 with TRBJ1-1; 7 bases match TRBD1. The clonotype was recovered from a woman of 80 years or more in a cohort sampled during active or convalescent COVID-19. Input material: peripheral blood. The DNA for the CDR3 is TGTGCCAGCAGCTCAACCGGGACAGCGAACACTGAAGCTTTCTTT. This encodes CASSSTGTANTEAFF.